These 3 T cell receptor beta chains originate from one sample sequenced in a study of cytomegalovirus exposure and HLA in healthy donors. Both 60 Vbeta primers and 13 Jbeta primers went into the PCR. Libraries were prepared by immunoSEQ multiplex PCR; TCRdb keeps only in-frame clonotypes and omits some of them. This table holds 100,000 to 150,000 clones. The specimen sequenced was PBMCs. All receptors derive from a man between 18 and 29 years old in good health and CMV-seronegative.

The V and J genes are TRBV19 and TRBJ2-3; 9 positions match TRBD2. The CDR3 length is 16 residues. Germline loops: CDR1 LNHDA, CDR2 SQIVND (reference sequence). J gave up 0 bases and V 2 bases, and 3 bases lay outside the gene matches. CDR3 in amino acids: CASSILLAGSTDTQYF. CDR3 DNA: TGTGCCAGTAGTATACTGCTAGCGGGGAGCACAGATACGCAGTATTTT.

The chain recombines TRBV27 with TRBJ2-1; D might be TRBD1 (6 bases). The CDR3 totals 12 residues. Trimming took off 8 bases at V and 7 bases at J, with 12 bases between the two ends. CDR1 and CDR2 (germline): MNHEY, SMNVEV (reference sequence). The CDR3 sequence: CASGPQGNEQFF. The DNA for the CDR3 is TGTGCCAGCGGCCCACAGGGAAATGAGCAGTTCTTC.

The chain is built from TRBV5-1 and TRBJ2-1; D remains unclear. Germline-derived CDR1 and CDR2 are SGHRS and YFSETQ. The CDR3 length is 12 residues. Trimming cost V 4 bases and J 5 bases, with 7 bases left between them. CDR3 residues: CASSPYNNEQFF. As DNA, the CDR3 is TGCGCCAGCAGCCCTTACAACAATGAGCAGTTCTTC.